Listed here is a single T cell receptor beta chain. The germline gives CDR1 KGHSH, CDR2 LQKENI. This CDR3 region has 12 residues. Trimming took 2 bases from V and 5 from J, leaving 7 bases between them. Data came from immunoSEQ multiplex PCR; TCRdb stores just in-frame clones and leaves some out. In the table there are about 300,000 clones, roughly 84% of which are singletons. This entry comes from a study of blood T cell repertoires in COVID-19. The rearrangement uses TRBV18 and TRBJ2-7; no firm D call. Sequences were obtained from peripheral blood. This TCR was recovered from a human donor with COVID-19, enrolled during active disease. The donor label of this sample is uncertain. The CDR3 spells CASSPSGNEQYF. DNA of the CDR3: TGTGCCAGCTCACCAAGTGGCAACGAGCAGTACTTC.